This T cell receptor (beta chain) comes out of a study of cytomegalovirus exposure and HLA in healthy donors. Overall study: Early on, a data release was issued that held 85 million to 95 million unique TCRs from HLA-typed donors. General study findings and limits: Donors belonging to an Asian-associated ancestry cluster reportedly showed fewer N-insertions in productive TCRs than the approximately 670-donor mean, according to what a later analysis found. Previously analyzed data showed that most TCR beta V segments were productive at a frequency of about 90% or about 30%.

The CDR3 loop spans 14 amino acids. V lost 7 bases to trimming and J lost 0 bases, with 7 bases between them. CDR1 and CDR2 (germline): LNHDA, SQIVND (reference sequence). This clone came up a few times. No antigen is known for it. Primers included in the PCR were 60 Vbeta and 13 Jbeta primers. Produced via immunoSEQ multiplex PCR; TCRdb's table is partial and in-frame only. The sample records about 140,000 clones, almost 85% being singletons. This receptor was identified in a man aged 25 to 40 in good health and CMV-seropositive. Material for sequencing was PBMCs. The chain couples TRBV19 to TRBJ1-6; no clear D. The CDR3: CASTFSSYNSPLHF. In nucleotides, the CDR3 is TGTGCCAGTACTTTTAGCTCCTATAATTCACCCCTCCACTTT.